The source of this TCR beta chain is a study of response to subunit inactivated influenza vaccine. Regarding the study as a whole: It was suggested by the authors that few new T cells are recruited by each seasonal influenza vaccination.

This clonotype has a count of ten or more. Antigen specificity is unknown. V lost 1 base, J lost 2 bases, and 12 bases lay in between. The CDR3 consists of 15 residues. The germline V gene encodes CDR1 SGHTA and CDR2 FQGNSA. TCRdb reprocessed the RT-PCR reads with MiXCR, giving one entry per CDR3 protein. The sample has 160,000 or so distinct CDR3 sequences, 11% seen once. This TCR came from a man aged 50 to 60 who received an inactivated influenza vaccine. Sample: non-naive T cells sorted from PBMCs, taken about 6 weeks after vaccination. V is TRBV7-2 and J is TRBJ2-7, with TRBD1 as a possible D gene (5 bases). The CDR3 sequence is CASSLEETETYEQYF. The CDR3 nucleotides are TGTGCCAGCAGCTTAGAGGAGACAGAGACCTACGAGCAGTACTTC.